The clone carrying this T cell receptor beta chain was observed many times. TCRdb ran MiXCR on the 5' RACE reads and lists one entry per CDR3 protein. This table has some 150,000 distinct CDR3 sequences, more than 9.5% appearing once. The CDR3 spans 14 residues. Germline loops: CDR1 DFQATT, CDR2 SNEGSKA (reference sequence). With V trimmed by 5 bases and J by 3 bases, 7 bases remained unmatched. This entry comes from a study of CD8 T cells in ankylosing spondylitis. This sequence joins TRBV20-1 and TRBJ1-5; the match to TRBD1 covers 7 bases. The receptor was derived from a female donor with ankylosing spondylitis or in good health (not recorded which). Sequencing used blood, either unsorted or a sorted T cell fraction (not recorded which). The CDR3 DNA reads as TGCAGTGCTGTAAGGGGACAGCACAATCAGCCCCAGCATTTT. It yields the protein CSAVRGQHNQPQHF.